Listed below are T cell receptor beta chains from one sample, sequenced in a study of cytomegalovirus exposure and HLA in healthy donors. The data were produced by immunoSEQ multiplex PCR, yet TCRdb's version contains in-frame clones alone and is incomplete. This sample's table has 70,000 or so clones. The sample taken for sequencing was PBMCs. The receptor set was obtained from a boy younger than 18 in good health and CMV-seronegative. Both conserved end residues are part of each CDR3. D genes are given only for firm matches.

D gene: .
J gene: TRBJ2-5
V gene: TRBV5-6
CDR3 DNA: TGTGCCAGCAGCTCCTTAGCGCCTCAAGAGACCCAGTACTTC
CDR3 protein: CASSSLAPQETQYF

D gene: .
J gene: TRBJ2-3
V gene: TRBV5-4
CDR3 DNA: TGTGCCAGCAGCCCCTCCAGCACAGATACGCAGTATTTT
CDR3 protein: CASSPSSTDTQYF

D gene: .
J gene: TRBJ2-7
V gene: TRBV11-2
CDR3 DNA: TGTGCCAGCAGCTTATTAGTGGGGGGCGAGCAGTACTTC
CDR3 protein: CASSLLVGGEQYF

D gene: TRBD1
J gene: TRBJ1-4
V gene: TRBV30
CDR3 DNA: TGTGCCGGGAGGGACAGGGGGCGTACTAATGAAAAACTGTTTTTT
CDR3 protein: CAGRDRGRTNEKLFF

D gene: .
J gene: TRBJ1-1
V gene: TRBV5-1
CDR3 DNA: TGCGCCAGCAGCTTGGTCTACTTGAACACTGAAGCTTTCTTT
CDR3 protein: CASSLVYLNTEAFF

D gene: .
J gene: TRBJ2-1
V gene: TRBV5-1
CDR3 DNA: TGCGCCAGCAGCTTGGCCGCCAGGGGGGACTTTAATGAGCAGTTCTTC
CDR3 protein: CASSLAARGDFNEQFF

D gene: .
J gene: TRBJ2-7
V gene: TRBV27
CDR3 DNA: TGTGCCAGCAGTTCCGCTTCGAACAGAGGGAGCTACGAGCAGTACTTC
CDR3 protein: CASSSASNRGSYEQYF

D gene: TRBD1
J gene: TRBJ2-5
V gene: TRBV19
CDR3 DNA: TGTGCCAGTAGTATAAGGGACAGTAGGGAGACCCAGTACTTC
CDR3 protein: CASSIRDSRETQYF

D gene: .
J gene: TRBJ1-1
V gene: TRBV19
CDR3 DNA: TGTGCCAGTAGTACGCGTTTATGGTCCCCCGACACTGAAGCTTTCTTT
CDR3 protein: CASSTRLWSPDTEAFF

D gene: TRBD1
J gene: TRBJ1-2
V gene: TRBV10-3
CDR3 DNA: TGTGCCATCAGTGAAACAGGGGGCTCCTATGGCTACACCTTC
CDR3 protein: CAISETGGSYGYTF

D gene: .
J gene: TRBJ2-1
V gene: TRBV19
CDR3 DNA: TGTGCCAGTAGTACCGGGAGCTCCTACAATGAGCAGTTCTTC
CDR3 protein: CASSTGSSYNEQFF

D gene: .
J gene: TRBJ1-5
V gene: TRBV5-4
CDR3 DNA: TGTGCCAGCAGCTCCAATAGTCAGGATCAGCCCCAGCATTTT
CDR3 protein: CASSSNSQDQPQHF

D gene: TRBD1
J gene: TRBJ1-2
V gene: TRBV6-5
CDR3 DNA: TGTGCCAGCAGTCGGGACAGCTATGGCTACACCTTC
CDR3 protein: CASSRDSYGYTF

D gene: .
J gene: TRBJ2-2
V gene: TRBV6-4
CDR3 DNA: TGTGCCAGCAGTGACTCATTTGCGGCCGGGGAGCTGTTTTTT
CDR3 protein: CASSDSFAAGELFF

D gene: TRBD1
J gene: TRBJ2-2
V gene: TRBV19
CDR3 DNA: TGTGCCAGTAGTCCAAGGGGGCTGGGCACCGGGGAGCTGTTTTTT
CDR3 protein: CASSPRGLGTGELFF

D gene: TRBD1
J gene: TRBJ1-6
V gene: TRBV27
CDR3 DNA: TGTGCCAGCAGTTGGAACAAGGCAGGGGGGTATCATATTTCACCCCTCCACTTT
CDR3 protein: CASSWNKAGGYHISPLHF

D gene: .
J gene: TRBJ1-5
V gene: TRBV7-9
CDR3 DNA: TGTGCCAGCAGCTTATCCAGGGGCAATCAGCCCCAGCATTTT
CDR3 protein: CASSLSRGNQPQHF

D gene: TRBD2
J gene: TRBJ2-1
V gene: TRBV6-5
CDR3 DNA: TGTGCCAGCAATTTAGCGGGGGGCCAATACAATGAGCAGTTCTTC
CDR3 protein: CASNLAGGQYNEQFF

D gene: TRBD1
J gene: TRBJ2-7
V gene: TRBV5-6
CDR3 DNA: TGTGCCAGCAGAGGGACAGGGGTGTCCTACGAGCAGTACTTC
CDR3 protein: CASRGTGVSYEQYF

D gene: .
J gene: TRBJ2-7
V gene: TRBV2
CDR3 DNA: TGTGCCAGCAAAGGGAGGAGAGGATACGAGCAGTACTTC
CDR3 protein: CASKGRRGYEQYF

D gene: .
J gene: TRBJ1-2
V gene: TRBV10-3
CDR3 DNA: TGTGCCATCAGTGGGAACCGGACAGCGAGCTATGGCTACACCTTC
CDR3 protein: CAISGNRTASYGYTF

D gene: .
J gene: TRBJ1-1
V gene: TRBV10-3
CDR3 DNA: TGTGCCATCAGCCAGGGCACTGAAGCTTTCTTT
CDR3 protein: CAISQGTEAFF

D gene: TRBD1
J gene: TRBJ1-5
V gene: TRBV7-8
CDR3 DNA: TGTGCCAGCAGCTTGAAACAGGGGAACAGCAATCAGCCCCAGCATTTT
CDR3 protein: CASSLKQGNSNQPQHF

D gene: .
J gene: TRBJ2-6
V gene: TRBV6-1
CDR3 DNA: TGTGCCAGCAGTGAAGAAGGAGGGGCTGGGGCCAACGTCCTGACTTTC
CDR3 protein: CASSEEGGAGANVLTF

D gene: .
J gene: TRBJ2-7
V gene: TRBV7-9
CDR3 DNA: TGTGCCAGCAGCTTATCAGGGTCCCACTACGAGCAGTACTTC
CDR3 protein: CASSLSGSHYEQYF

D gene: .
J gene: TRBJ1-2
V gene: TRBV27
CDR3 DNA: TGTGCCAGCGGATTGGGCGGGGTCGGTGGCTACACCTTC
CDR3 protein: CASGLGGVGGYTF

D gene: TRBD1
J gene: TRBJ1-2
V gene: TRBV10-3
CDR3 DNA: TGTGCCATCAGTGAGGCTACAGGGGGTATCCGCAGGGGGTACTATGGCTACACCTTC
CDR3 protein: CAISEATGGIRRGYYGYTF

D gene: .
J gene: TRBJ2-6
V gene: TRBV29-1
CDR3 DNA: TGCAGCGTTGAAGACCCTTCCTCTGGGGCCAACGTCCTGACTTTC
CDR3 protein: CSVEDPSSGANVLTF

D gene: .
J gene: TRBJ1-2
V gene: TRBV2
CDR3 DNA: TGTGCCAGCAGTGACAGGGGAAACTATGGCTACACCTTC
CDR3 protein: CASSDRGNYGYTF

D gene: .
J gene: TRBJ2-6
V gene: TRBV19
CDR3 DNA: TGTGCCAGTAGTACGTCGAGCTCTGGGGCCAACGTCCTGACTTTC
CDR3 protein: CASSTSSSGANVLTF

D gene: TRBD1
J gene: TRBJ1-6
V gene: TRBV6-1
CDR3 DNA: TGTGCCAGCAGTGAAGGGACAGGGGACGGATCACCCCTCCACTTT
CDR3 protein: CASSEGTGDGSPLHF

D gene: .
J gene: TRBJ2-7
V gene: TRBV2
CDR3 DNA: TGTGCCAGCAGCAGGGAGGGACAAGGGCTTCTCGAGCAGTACTTC
CDR3 protein: CASSREGQGLLEQYF

D gene: .
J gene: TRBJ2-1
V gene: TRBV9
CDR3 DNA: TGTGCCAGCAGCGTTAAACTTCCCCCCCTAATCGCGGCCATCAAAGGTGAGCAGTTCTTC
CDR3 protein: CASSVKLPPLIAAIKGEQFF

D gene: TRBD1
J gene: TRBJ1-5
V gene: TRBV18
CDR3 DNA: TGTGCCAGCTCACCAGGATGGGACAGGGGGAAGTATCAGCCCCAGCATTTT
CDR3 protein: CASSPGWDRGKYQPQHF

D gene: .
J gene: TRBJ2-5
V gene: TRBV19
CDR3 DNA: TGTGCCAGTAGTGGCGGGGACCGGCTAGAGACCCAGTACTTC
CDR3 protein: CASSGGDRLETQYF

D gene: TRBD2
J gene: TRBJ2-1
V gene: TRBV7-2
CDR3 DNA: TGTGCCAGCAGAGTAGCGGGGGCTGGCTACAATGAGCAGTTCTTC
CDR3 protein: CASRVAGAGYNEQFF

D gene: TRBD1
J gene: TRBJ2-7
V gene: TRBV6-1
CDR3 DNA: TGTGCCAGCAGTGAAGGACAGGGGGTTCGGAACGAGCAGTACTTC
CDR3 protein: CASSEGQGVRNEQYF

D gene: .
J gene: TRBJ1-1
V gene: TRBV5-1
CDR3 DNA: TGCGCCAGCAGCTTGGGCAGGGGGAACACTGAAGCTTTCTTT
CDR3 protein: CASSLGRGNTEAFF

D gene: TRBD2
J gene: TRBJ2-3
V gene: TRBV15
CDR3 DNA: TGTGCCACCGGGGGACTAGCGGATTCTCGGGGAGCTACAGATACGCAGTATTTT
CDR3 protein: CATGGLADSRGATDTQYF

D gene: TRBD1
J gene: TRBJ1-1
V gene: TRBV19
CDR3 DNA: TGTGCCAGTAGTGTCACAGGGGTCAGCGCTGAAGCTTTCTTT
CDR3 protein: CASSVTGVSAEAFF

D gene: .
J gene: TRBJ1-2
V gene: TRBV5-1
CDR3 DNA: TGCGCCAGCAGCTTAATTGCTTTGCCCCCTCGAGGGAAAAACTATGGCTACACCTTC
CDR3 protein: CASSLIALPPRGKNYGYTF

D gene: .
J gene: TRBJ2-1
V gene: TRBV9
CDR3 DNA: TGTGCCAGCAGCGGGGGGGGGCGTGGGTCGGTTGAGCAGTTCTTC
CDR3 protein: CASSGGGRGSVEQFF

D gene: .
J gene: TRBJ2-1
V gene: TRBV7-6
CDR3 DNA: TGTGCCAGCAGCTTAGGGGGGGAGTATGAGCAGTTCTTC
CDR3 protein: CASSLGGEYEQFF

D gene: .
J gene: TRBJ2-7
V gene: TRBV27
CDR3 DNA: TGTGCCAGCAGTCCCCGACAGGACCTCGCCTACGAGCAGTACTTC
CDR3 protein: CASSPRQDLAYEQYF

D gene: TRBD1
J gene: TRBJ1-1
V gene: TRBV27
CDR3 DNA: TGTGCCAGCAGTCCCCCGACAGGGGGGGCGAACACTGAAGCTTTCTTT
CDR3 protein: CASSPPTGGANTEAFF

D gene: .
J gene: TRBJ2-2
V gene: TRBV4-3
CDR3 DNA: TGCGCCAGCAGCCAAGCCGGGGGAGTTAACACCGGGGAGCTGTTTTTT
CDR3 protein: CASSQAGGVNTGELFF

D gene: .
J gene: TRBJ1-1
V gene: TRBV7-2
CDR3 DNA: TGTGCCAGCAGCTTAGTGCGGGGGTCGAACACTGAAGCTTTCTTT
CDR3 protein: CASSLVRGSNTEAFF

D gene: .
J gene: TRBJ1-1
V gene: TRBV29-1
CDR3 DNA: TGCAGCGTTGATTCTTTGAACACTGAAGCTTTCTTT
CDR3 protein: CSVDSLNTEAFF

D gene: .
J gene: TRBJ2-7
V gene: TRBV2
CDR3 DNA: TGTGCCAGCAGCTTGGAGATACGGGTGAACTACGAGCAGTACTTC
CDR3 protein: CASSLEIRVNYEQYF

D gene: .
J gene: TRBJ1-1
V gene: TRBV5-4
CDR3 DNA: TGTGCCAGCAGCCTGGACCCGTCGGGGGGCACTGAAGCTTTCTTT
CDR3 protein: CASSLDPSGGTEAFF

D gene: .
J gene: TRBJ1-1
V gene: TRBV19
CDR3 DNA: TGTGCCAGTAGTATAGCCTTGGCAGGGTCGCACACTGAAGCTTTCTTT
CDR3 protein: CASSIALAGSHTEAFF

D gene: TRBD1
J gene: TRBJ1-5
V gene: TRBV6-6
CDR3 DNA: TGTGCCAGCAGTGGACAGGGACCAAGGCAGCCCCAGCATTTT
CDR3 protein: CASSGQGPRQPQHF

D gene: .
J gene: TRBJ1-5
V gene: TRBV6-6
CDR3 DNA: TGTGCCAGCAGCGTACAAAATCAGCCCCAGCATTTT
CDR3 protein: CASSVQNQPQHF

D gene: .
J gene: TRBJ1-6
V gene: TRBV30
CDR3 DNA: TGTGCCTGGAGACTGCTGAATTCACCCCTCCACTTT
CDR3 protein: CAWRLLNSPLHF

D gene: TRBD1
J gene: TRBJ1-5
V gene: TRBV15
CDR3 DNA: TGTGCCACCGCCGGGACAGGGAAACAGCCCCAGCATTTT
CDR3 protein: CATAGTGKQPQHF

D gene: TRBD1
J gene: TRBJ1-5
V gene: TRBV30
CDR3 DNA: TGTGCCTGGGCCGATGGACAGGGGAATCAGCCCCAGCATTTT
CDR3 protein: CAWADGQGNQPQHF

D gene: .
J gene: TRBJ1-1
V gene: TRBV30
CDR3 DNA: TGTGCCTGGAGTCTTTCGGGGAACACTGAAGCTTTCTTT
CDR3 protein: CAWSLSGNTEAFF

D gene: TRBD2
J gene: TRBJ2-3
V gene: TRBV4-2
CDR3 DNA: TGTGCCAGCAGCCAAGAGGCATTAGCGGGAACAGATACGCAGTATTTT
CDR3 protein: CASSQEALAGTDTQYF

D gene: TRBD1
J gene: TRBJ2-7
V gene: TRBV6-5
CDR3 DNA: TGTGCCAGCAGTTTAGGGCAGGGGGCCGACGAGCAGTACTTC
CDR3 protein: CASSLGQGADEQYF